This section outlines one T cell receptor beta chain sequence together with its context. As yet, its antigen is unknown. Data came from immunoSEQ multiplex PCR; TCRdb stores just in-frame clones and leaves some out. Of about 75,000 clones listed, about 86% are singletons. With V trimmed by 0 bases and J by 5 bases, 5 bases remained unmatched. The CDR3 contains 15 residues. Germline V gene data show CDR1 as SGHTA and CDR2 as FQGNSA. These data come from a study of OX40 agonist ivuxolimab in advanced cancers. Turning to the study itself: Ivuxolimab, an agonistic anti-OX40 (CD134) antibody, was given to patients. A partial response was reached by three patients: one with hepatocellular carcinoma and two with cutaneous melanoma. Overall study findings and caveats: Among the lowest peripheral clonal expansion occurred in 0.1-3.0 mg/kg partial responders.

This receptor was taken from an adult with an advanced solid tumor such as melanoma, head and neck, liver or kidney cancer. This chain uses TRBV7-2 with TRBJ2-5, with 8 bases aligning to TRBD1. Sequencing used CD4+ or CD8+ T cells sorted from blood, obtained in a trial of the OX40 agonist ivuxolimab. The CDR3 DNA follows: TGTGCCAGCAGCTTAGCGCTCTACAGGGGGGAGACCCAGTACTTC. Translating it yields CASSLALYRGETQYF.